These 24 T cell receptor beta chains were all obtained from the same sample, sequenced in a study of long-term antiretroviral therapy in people with HIV. At survey level, the immunoSEQ assay was run in its v3.0 version. Only in-frame clones appear in the TCRdb table, and some are missing; sequencing was by immunoSEQ multiplex PCR. The table includes tens of thousands of clones, around 90% detected once. Sequenced material: unsorted PBMCs, taken 1.8 years after starting antiretroviral therapy. The receptors stem from a woman between 18 and 29 years old with HIV.

As regards this clone: Germline and junction disagree at one end, which may indicate a read error. The genes are TRBV7-2 and TRBJ2-6; D perhaps matches TRBD1 (6 bases). CDR1 and CDR2 (germline): SGHTA, FQGNSA. CDR3 length: 16 amino acids. This CDR3 is CASSLDRTAGANVLTF. In DNA, the CDR3 is TGTGCCAGCAGTTTAGATCGGACAGCTGGGGCCAACGTCCTGACTTTC.

The V and J genes are TRBV11-2 and TRBJ2-7; 8 bases line up with TRBD2. The CDR3 has 15 amino acids. The V and J ends lost 5 bases and 1 base, in that order; junction bases with no gene match: 7. Germline CDR1 is SGHAT and CDR2 is FQNNGV. The DNA of the CDR3 is TGTGCCAGCAGCCCGGCGGGAGGATGGTCCTACGAGCAGTACTTC. Encoded protein: CASSPAGGWSYEQYF.

This rearrangement joins TRBV5-8 to TRBJ1-2; D is unresolved. Germline V gene data show CDR1 as SGHTS and CDR2 as YDEGEE. Trimming pared 1 base from V and 6 bases from J, leaving 10 bases between. This CDR3 region has 13 residues. The CDR3 loop reads CASSLYQADGYTF. The CDR3 region has the DNA TGTGCCAGCAGCTTGTACCAGGCGGATGGCTACACCTTC.

The chain recombines TRBV27 with TRBJ2-3, with unresolved D. Germline-derived CDR1 and CDR2 are MNHEY and SMNVEV (reference sequence). CDR3 length: 16 amino acids. Trimming stripped 5 bases from V and 2 bases from J, with 17 bases between. CDR3 loop: CASSHGVGRSTDTQYF. In nucleotides, the CDR3 is TGTGCCAGCAGTCATGGGGTCGGGCGTTCCACAGATACGCAGTATTTT.

The rearrangement links TRBV19 to TRBJ2-3; D could derive from TRBD1 or TRBD2 (6 bases each). Germline CDR1 LNHDA, CDR2 SQIVND (reference sequence). The V end was cut by 3 bases, the J end by 4 bases, with 17 bases between. The CDR3 has 16 residues. In nucleotides, the CDR3 is TGTGCCAGTAGTATCGGGGGACATCTGGGAGCAGATACGCAGTATTTT. Its protein product is CASSIGGHLGADTQYF.

The chain recombines TRBV28 with TRBJ2-1; D is uncertain. Germline lookup yields CDR1 MDHEN and CDR2 SYDVKM. CDR3 length: 17 amino acids. Trimming took off 2 bases at V and 8 bases at J, with 22 bases between the two ends. The DNA for the CDR3 is TGTGCCAGCAGTTTAAGTACCTGGTTTGATACGGTCGATGAGCAGTTCTTC. This encodes CASSLSTWFDTVDEQFF.

In this sample, this clone turned up once. The V gene is TRBV27, the J gene TRBJ2-5; the D is unclear. Trimming pared 5 bases from V and 2 bases from J, leaving 6 bases between. This CDR3 contains 12 residues. Germline CDR1 and CDR2: MNHEY and SMNVEV (reference sequence). The CDR3, as DNA: TGTGCCAGCAGTCACCCGCAAGAGACCCAGTACTTC. Its translation is CASSHPQETQYF.

The V and J genes are TRBV6-5 and TRBJ1-1; D unclear. Germline assignment: CDR1 MNHEY and CDR2 SVGAGI. The V end lost 6 bases, the J end lost 0 bases, and 11 bases lay between the germline ends. The CDR3 sequence is 14 residues long. CDR3 sequence (DNA): TGTGCCAGCAGCCATGATCAGGTGAACACTGAAGCTTTCTTT. It encodes CASSHDQVNTEAFF.

The chain joins TRBV7-9 to TRBJ2-7; 7 nucleotides agree with TRBD1. Per germline, CDR1 SEHNR and CDR2 FQNEAQ (reference sequence). With V trimmed by 4 bases and J by 7 bases, 7 bases remained unmatched. The CDR3 contains 13 residues. The CDR3 protein is CASSSSGGREQYF. The CDR3 nucleotides read TGTGCCAGCAGCTCGTCAGGGGGTCGGGAGCAGTACTTC.

This rearrangement joins TRBV7-2 to TRBJ2-5; the match to TRBD2 covers 9 bases. Unmatched junction bases numbered 7, after V lost 6 bases and J lost 2 bases. CDR1 is SGHTA and CDR2 is FQGNSA in the germline V gene. This CDR3 contains 15 residues. In nucleotides, the CDR3 is TGTGCCAGCAGGATGGGACTAGCTACTCAAGAGACCCAGTACTTC. This encodes CASRMGLATQETQYF.

The chain combines TRBV5-4 with TRBJ2-3; a possible D gene is TRBD1 (5 bases). Germline-derived CDR1 and CDR2 are SGHNT and YYREEE (reference sequence). The CDR3 is 15 residues long. V gave up 4 bases and J gave up 0 bases, with 12 bases separating them. CDR3 nucleotide sequence: TGTGCCAGCAGCGGGGCGGCTCCCAGCACAGATACGCAGTATTTT. It encodes CASSGAAPSTDTQYF.

The chain combines TRBV6-5 with TRBJ1-1; D may be TRBD1 (5 bases). This CDR3 is 16 amino acids long. Germline V gene sequence: CDR1 MNHEY, CDR2 SVGAGI. V lost 3 bases and J 0 bases, leaving 14 bases between the germline ends. The CDR3 bases are TGTGCCAGCAGTTATCGCCATGGGACGGTGAACACTGAAGCTTTCTTT. Translating it yields CASSYRHGTVNTEAFF.

This sequence joins TRBV11-2 and TRBJ2-1, with TRBD2 identical over 9 bases. Germline CDR1 and CDR2: SGHAT and FQNNGV. V was pared by 5 bases and J by 1 base, with 15 bases of the junction left unmatched. The CDR3 has 19 residues. CDR3: CASSARRVAGGPSYNEQFF. The CDR3 DNA is TGTGCCAGCAGCGCGAGGCGTGTGGCGGGAGGGCCTTCCTACAATGAGCAGTTCTTC.

The CDR3 reads CASSSNHGLAGGYEQYF. The CDR3 coding sequence is TGTGCCAGCAGCTCCAATCATGGACTAGCGGGAGGATACGAGCAGTACTTC. This chain links TRBV7-6 with TRBJ2-7; 14 bases align to TRBD2. Germline V gene data show CDR1 as SGHVS and CDR2 as FNYEAQ. The CDR3 runs to 17 residues. The V and J ends lost 4 bases and 4 bases, in that order; junction bases with no gene match: 9.

For the CDR3, the DNA is TGTGCCAGCAGTTCACCGCGGGCTAGAGCGTCCTACAATGAGCAGTTCTTC. It encodes CASSSPRARASYNEQFF. J is TRBJ2-1 and V is TRBV14, with TRBD2 as a possible D gene (5 bases). This CDR3 comprises 17 residues. CDR1 SGHDN and CDR2 FVKESK come from the germline V gene. Trimming took 6 bases from V and 1 from J, leaving 19 bases between them.

The V call is TRBV5-4, the J call TRBJ2-1; 11 positions match TRBD2. Germline V gene sequence: CDR1 SGHNT, CDR2 YYREEE (reference sequence). The CDR3 is made up of 19 amino acids. Germline trimming cut 6 bases from V and 0 bases from J; bases unmatched to any gene: 14. Here the CDR3 DNA reads TGTGCCAGCACCCCGACTCCGGGACTAGCGGTAAGCTCCTACAATGAGCAGTTCTTC. It is translated as CASTPTPGLAVSSYNEQFF.

The CDR3 spells CASRPPRDKNEKLFF. The DNA of the CDR3 is TGTGCCAGCAGGCCACCCCGGGACAAGAATGAAAAACTGTTTTTT. J is TRBJ1-4 and V is TRBV28; D may be TRBD1 (6 bases). The CDR3 has 15 amino acids. Germline V CDR1 and CDR2: MDHEN, SYDVKM. V lost 6 bases to trimming and J lost 5 bases, with 16 bases between them.

V is TRBV6-5 and J is TRBJ2-7, with TRBD2 matching 7 bases. J gave up 4 bases and V 2 bases, and 5 bases lay outside the gene matches. The germline gives CDR1 MNHEY, CDR2 SVGAGI. The CDR3 extends over 14 amino acids. The CDR3: CASSYTRGEYEQYF. The DNA for the CDR3 is TGTGCCAGCAGTTACACCCGGGGGGAATACGAGCAGTACTTC.

The CDR3 DNA follows: TGTGCCAGCAGCCTACAGGTAATTCAAGCGGGAGGCAGGGATCAGCCCCAGCATTTT. Encoded protein: CASSLQVIQAGGRDQPQHF. The chain employs TRBV9 and TRBJ1-5, with a possible D match to TRBD1 (5 bases). V lost 4 bases, J lost 5 bases, and 28 bases lay in between. Germline V gene data show CDR1 as SGDLS and CDR2 as YYNGEE. This CDR3 has 19 amino acids.

This clone was counted once. The CDR3 loop reads CASSSPTGSGNTIYF. The CDR3 DNA sequence: TGTGCCAGCTCATCCCCGACAGGGTCTGGAAACACCATATATTTT. V and J are TRBV18 and TRBJ1-3; 7 bases match TRBD1. Trimming at V came to 5 bases and at J to 1 base, leaving 5 bases not matched to a gene. From germline, CDR1 is KGHSH and CDR2 LQKENI. The CDR3 consists of 15 residues.

The genes are TRBV9 and TRBJ1-4, with 8 bases identical to TRBD1. The J segment lost 7 bases and the V segment lost 4 bases, leaving 6 bases of the junction unmatched. The CDR3 runs 14 residues. Germline assignment: CDR1 SGDLS and CDR2 YYNGEE. The CDR3 reads CASSPTGGSEKLFF. The CDR3 DNA reads TGTGCCAGCAGCCCAACAGGGGGAAGTGAAAAACTGTTTTTT.

V gene TRBV6-5 combines with J gene TRBJ2-5; TRBD2 matches at 10 bases. The CDR3 contains 14 residues. Losses at the gene ends were 6 bases for V and 5 bases for J; bases not matched to a gene: 6. Germline assignment: CDR1 MNHEY and CDR2 SVGAGI. CDR3 loop: CASSLLAGYETQYF. The CDR3 DNA sequence: TGTGCCAGCAGCCTACTAGCGGGATATGAGACCCAGTACTTC.

The chain combines TRBV7-3 with TRBJ2-3; TRBD1 matches 8 bases. CDR1 and CDR2 from the germline V gene are SGHTA and FQGTGA. Losses at the gene ends were 5 bases for V and 2 bases for J; bases not matched to a gene: 6. The CDR3 is 15 amino acids. CDR3 DNA: TGTGCCAGCAGCCCACGACAGGGGAACACAGATACGCAGTATTTT. Protein sequence: CASSPRQGNTDTQYF.

The J gene is TRBJ2-1, the V gene TRBV19, with D possibly TRBD2 on 6 matching bases. V gave up 6 bases and J gave up 3 bases, with 12 bases separating them. The CDR3 runs to 14 residues. Germline V lookup: CDR1 LNHDA, CDR2 SQIVND (reference sequence). CDR3 sequence (DNA): TGTGCCAGTAGATCTCTGACTAGCTACAATGAGCAGTTCTTC. The encoded protein is CASRSLTSYNEQFF.